One sample yielded the 18 T cell receptor beta chains listed below, sequenced in a study of chemoradiotherapy in HPV16-positive cancers. Produced via immunoSEQ multiplex PCR; TCRdb's table is partial and in-frame only. The sample comprises approximately 28,000 clones, 90% to 95% of which are singletons, and under 25% rests with the top ten. The sample here was blood, taken from a patient who underwent chemoradiotherapy. The receptor set was obtained from a human donor with HPV-associated anogenital cancer.

This chain connects TRBV5-4 to TRBJ2-3, with TRBD2 matching over 9 bases. The J segment lost 0 bases and the V segment lost 1 base, leaving 9 bases of the junction unmatched. Germline V gene data show CDR1 as SGHNT and CDR2 as YYREEE (reference sequence). There are 18 residues in the CDR3. CDR3 sequence reads: CASSLWGGLAGSTDTQYF. Written as DNA, the CDR3 is TGTGCCAGCAGCTTGTGGGGAGGGCTAGCGGGGAGCACAGATACGCAGTATTTT.

The genes are TRBV9 and TRBJ2-7; 9 bases fit TRBD2. Germline loops: CDR1 SGDLS, CDR2 YYNGEE. The CDR3 covers 14 residues. The ends lost 8 bases at V and 7 bases at J; junction bases unmatched: 13. CDR3 in amino acids: CASSQGTSFVEQYF. CDR3 sequence (DNA): TGTGCCAGTTCCCAAGGGACTAGCTTCGTGGAGCAGTACTTC.

The rearrangement uses TRBV29-1 and TRBJ2-3, with 9 bases that match TRBD1. The CDR3 covers 14 residues. V gave up 2 bases and J gave up 6 bases; unmatched junction bases: 6. In germline, CDR1 is SQVTM, CDR2 ANQGSEA. The CDR3 DNA is TGCAGCGTTGAAAACAGGGGGCTCGTGGATACGCAGTATTTT. Encoded protein: CSVENRGLVDTQYF.

The chain is built from TRBV29-1 and TRBJ1-1; 7 bases agree with TRBD1. The CDR3 has 13 residues. Germline lookup yields CDR1 SQVTM and CDR2 ANQGSEA. V dropped 4 bases and J dropped 3; count of bases not matched to a gene: 5. CDR3 nucleotides: TGCAGCGTTGGACAGGGACTGCACACTGAAGCTTTCTTT. Its translation is CSVGQGLHTEAFF.

CDR3 protein: CASSWAGTGRGYGYTF. CDR3 coding DNA: TGCGCCAGCAGCTGGGCAGGGACAGGGAGGGGCTATGGCTACACCTTC. The rearrangement links TRBV5-1 to TRBJ1-2, with TRBD1 matching 9 bases. CDR1 and CDR2 (germline): SGHRS, YFSETQ. The CDR3 has 16 residues. The junction had 10 bases not matched to a gene; V was cut back by 3 bases and J by 4 bases. Using reference TRBV5-1 and TRBJ1-2 for the parts outside the CDR3, the full variable domain is KAGVTQTPRYLIKTRGQQVTLSCSPISGHRSVSWYQQTPGQGLQFLFEYFSETQRNKGNFPGRFSGRQFSNSRSEMNVSTLELGDSALYLCASSWAGTGRGYGYTFGSGTRLTVV.

This rearrangement joins TRBV18 to TRBJ2-1; no reliable D call. V lost 2 bases, J lost 3 bases, and 14 bases lay in between. Germline CDR1 reads KGHSH; CDR2 reads LQKENI. There are 16 residues in the CDR3. The CDR3 protein is CASSPELLEIYNEQFF. CDR3 sequence (DNA): TGTGCCAGCTCACCAGAATTGTTGGAGATCTACAATGAGCAGTTCTTC. The full variable domain, in which reference TRBV18 and TRBJ2-1 provide the parts outside the CDR3, is NAGVMQNPRHLVRRRGQEARLRCSPMKGHSHVYWYRQLPEEGLKFMVYLQKENIIDESGMPKERFSAEFPKEGPSILRIQQVVRGDSAAYFCASSPELLEIYNEQFFGPGTRLTVL.

This chain links TRBV10-1 with TRBJ2-7; D ambiguous. The CDR3 is 15 amino acids. V was cut by 7 bases and J by 2 bases, with 18 bases left in between. Germline V gene sequence: CDR1 WNHNN, CDR2 SYGVQD (reference sequence). CDR3 sequence: CASTVRRVPAYEQYF. DNA of the CDR3: TGCGCCAGCACCGTTCGGCGAGTACCGGCCTACGAGCAGTACTTC.

This clone came up once. The chain recombines TRBV18 with TRBJ1-2; TRBD1 matches 7 bases. Germline CDR1 KGHSH, CDR2 LQKENI. There are 14 residues in the CDR3. V trimming: 3 bases; J trimming: 3 bases; junction bases outside the gene matches: 4. For the CDR3, the DNA is TGTGCCAGCTCACCCAGGGGGAGCGACTATGGCTACACCTTC. Translating it yields CASSPRGSDYGYTF.

This sequence joins TRBV7-9 and TRBJ2-2, with D unresolved. Trimming stripped 1 base from V and 5 bases from J, with 8 bases between. The germline gives CDR1 SEHNR, CDR2 FQNEAQ (reference sequence). The CDR3 spans 14 residues. CDR3 region: CASSLGFETGELFF. CDR3 nucleotide sequence: TGTGCCAGCAGCTTAGGGTTTGAGACCGGGGAGCTGTTTTTT.

The chain is built from TRBV7-2 and TRBJ1-2, with D possibly TRBD1 on 6 matching bases. This CDR3 comprises 15 residues. Germline loops: CDR1 SGHTA, CDR2 FQGNSA. The V gene lost 1 base and the J gene lost 8 bases, with 17 bases spanning the gap. CDR3 in DNA: TGTGCCAGCAGCTTAGTCTCTTTTCTGGGGGGCGGCTACACCTTC. Translating it yields CASSLVSFLGGGYTF.

The rearrangement uses TRBV7-9 and TRBJ2-7; 14 bases fit TRBD2. The CDR3 has 17 amino acids. V lost 5 bases and J lost 3; bases outside the gene matches: 9. Germline assignment: CDR1 SEHNR and CDR2 FQNEAQ (reference sequence). The CDR3 protein is CASSVSPGLAGDYEQYF. For the CDR3, the DNA is TGTGCCAGCAGCGTCTCACCGGGACTAGCGGGGGACTACGAGCAGTACTTC.

The chain carries TRBV9 and TRBJ2-3, with 10 bases aligning to TRBD2. The CDR3 contains 16 residues. Germline CDR1 reads SGDLS; CDR2 reads YYNGEE. After removal of 0 bases from V and 4 bases from J, the junction contained 5 bases not matched to a gene. Written as DNA, the CDR3 is TGTGCCAGCAGCGTAGGAGCTAGCGGGAGCTCAGATACGCAGTATTTT. Its translation is CASSVGASGSSDTQYF.

V is TRBV6-5 and J is TRBJ1-5; TRBD1 agrees at 9 bases. From germline, CDR1 is MNHEY and CDR2 SVGAGI. CDR3 size: 15 residues. The trim removed 8 bases at V and 7 bases at J, leaving 12 bases unmatched. CDR3 bases: TGTGCCAGCGCCCTTGGGGGACAGGGTTTCCAGCCCCAGCATTTT. This translates into CASALGGQGFQPQHF.

The CDR3 nucleotides are TGTGCCAGCAGCTTGGTTGGTTCTAGCGGGTCTAACACCGGGGAGCTGTTTTTT. This sequence encodes CASSLVGSSGSNTGELFF. This chain links TRBV5-8 with TRBJ2-2, with 8 bases fitting TRBD2. With V trimmed by 0 bases and J by 2 bases, 9 bases remained unmatched. The CDR3 sequence is 18 residues long. In germline, CDR1 is SGHTS, CDR2 YDEGEE.

CDR3 nucleotides: TGTGCCAGCGGTACGGAGTCGGGGACAGGGGGCGGTCAATGGAATACGCAGTATTTT. The encoded protein is CASGTESGTGGGQWNTQYF. The chain links TRBV2 to TRBJ2-3; 12 bases match TRBD1. There are 19 residues in the CDR3. Germline V gene lookup returns CDR1 SNHLY and CDR2 FYNNEI. The V gene end was trimmed by 8 bases and the J gene end by 7 bases; junction bases not matched to a gene: 22.

This clone was recorded once. The chain recombines TRBV11-3 with TRBJ1-1; D not certain. The germline gives CDR1 SGHNT, CDR2 YENEEA. Trimming removed 3 bases from V and 11 bases from J, with 16 bases in between. The length of the CDR3 is 13 residues. The CDR3 DNA follows: TGTGCCAGCAGCTTGGGCCCGAAGGATTCTGCTTTCTTT. This codes for CASSLGPKDSAFF.

The CDR3 reads CASSRDVSGANVLTF. The CDR3 DNA reads as TGTGCCAGCAGTCGGGATGTCTCTGGGGCCAACGTCCTGACTTTC. This chain links TRBV28 with TRBJ2-6, with D possibly matching TRBD2 (5 bases). Trimming stripped 5 bases from V and 0 bases from J, with 8 bases between. The CDR3 runs to 15 residues. Germline V lookup: CDR1 MDHEN, CDR2 SYDVKM.

The rearrangement joins TRBV7-8 to TRBJ2-2; 8 bases match TRBD2. V shed 0 bases, J shed 0 bases, and the junction held 3 bases outside the gene matches. This CDR3 comprises 17 residues. CDR1 is SGHVS, CDR2 FQNEAQ, per germline. In DNA, the CDR3 is TGTGCCAGCAGCTTAGCCAGCGGGGGTGCGAACACCGGGGAGCTGTTTTTT. This sequence encodes CASSLASGGANTGELFF. Filled out from reference TRBV7-8 and TRBJ2-2, the complete variable domain reads GAGVSQSPRYKVAKRGQDVALRCDPISGHVSLFWYQQALGQGPEFLTYFQNEAQLDKSGLPSDRFFAERPEGSVSTLKIQRTQQEDSAVYLCASSLASGGANTGELFFGEGSRLTVL.